This record covers a single TCR beta chain. The sample belongs to a study of cytomegalovirus exposure and HLA in healthy donors. The PCR ran on 60 Vbeta and 13 Jbeta primers. Sequencing was performed with immunoSEQ multiplex PCR; in TCRdb, only in-frame clones are kept and a portion is missing. The repertoire consists of 150,000 to 200,000 clones, with around four fifths occurring once and the leading ten covering 1.4%. Germline V lookup: CDR1 SGDLS, CDR2 YYNGEE. Between the trimmed V and J ends, which lost 4 bases and 5 bases, there was a span of 12 bases. The CDR3 runs 13 residues. Nominally healthy donors were sampled, though unrecorded immune exposures were likely.

The chain links TRBV9 to TRBJ1-2; D is perhaps TRBD1 (5 bases). Sequenced material: PBMCs. The TCR comes from a man between 18 and 35 years old in good health and CMV-seronegative. For the CDR3, the DNA is TGTGCCAGCAGCCAGACAGTAGGGTATGGCTACACCTTC. Encoded protein: CASSQTVGYGYTF.